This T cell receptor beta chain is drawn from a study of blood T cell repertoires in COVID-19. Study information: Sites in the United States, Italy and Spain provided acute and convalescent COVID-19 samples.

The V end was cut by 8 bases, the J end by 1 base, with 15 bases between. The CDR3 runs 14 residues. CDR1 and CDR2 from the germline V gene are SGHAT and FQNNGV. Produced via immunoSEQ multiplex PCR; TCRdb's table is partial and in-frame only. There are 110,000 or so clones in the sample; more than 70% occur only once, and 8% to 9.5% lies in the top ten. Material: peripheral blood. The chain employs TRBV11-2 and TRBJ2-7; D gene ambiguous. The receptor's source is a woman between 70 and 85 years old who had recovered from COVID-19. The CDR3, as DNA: TGTGCCAGCCTAAAAACGACTGGGTCCTACGAGCAGTACTTC. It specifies CASLKTTGSYEQYF.